This TCR beta chain was retrieved from a study of blood T cell repertoires in COVID-19. TCRdb keeps only in-frame clones here, not all; method: immunoSEQ multiplex PCR. The sample includes a few hundred thousand clones, approximately 84% of them seen just once. Donors in Cohort 3 counted as recovered after two negative PCRs, clearance, or symptom resolution. This CDR3 comprises 12 residues. The V and J ends lost 9 bases and 10 bases respectively, with 19 bases between them. Germline loops: CDR1 SGHDT, CDR2 YYEEEE. The sequence was obtained from a man over 45 who had recovered from COVID-19. V and J are TRBV5-6 and TRBJ1-1, with D uncertain. Sequencing used PBMCs or T cells enriched from blood (not recorded which). CDR3: CATSLAGLGAFF. CDR3 DNA sequence: TGTGCCACCTCCCTTGCGGGCTTGGGAGCTTTCTTT.